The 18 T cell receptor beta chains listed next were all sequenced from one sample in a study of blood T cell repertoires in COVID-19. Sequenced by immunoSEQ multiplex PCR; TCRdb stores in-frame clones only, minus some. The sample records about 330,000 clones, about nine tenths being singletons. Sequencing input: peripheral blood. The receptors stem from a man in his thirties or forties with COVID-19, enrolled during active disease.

The CDR3 nucleotides read TGTGCCACCAGCAGAGTATTAGATAATTCACCCCTCCACTTT. Its translation: CATSRVLDNSPLHF. The gene calls are TRBV15 and TRBJ1-6; no definite D call. CDR1 LNHNV and CDR2 YYDKDF come from the germline V gene (reference sequence). CDR3 length: 14 amino acids. V was cut by 1 base and J by 5 bases, with 6 bases left in between. Full variable domain (remainder filled in from reference TRBV15 and TRBJ1-6): DAMVIQNPRYQVTQFGKPVTLSCSQTLNHNVMYWYQQKSSQAPKLLFHYYDKDFNNEADTPDNFQSRRPNTSFCFLDIRSPGLGDTAMYLCATSRVLDNSPLHFGNGTRLTVT.

The CDR3 loop is CSATITGYTGELFF. The CDR3 DNA reads as TGCAGCGCAACAATTACAGGGTACACCGGGGAGCTGTTTTTT. The V call is TRBV29-1, the J call TRBJ2-2, with D possibly TRBD1 on 6 matching bases. There are 14 residues in the CDR3. Trimming cost V 7 bases and J 3 bases, with 15 bases left between them. Germline CDR1 SQVTM, CDR2 ANQGSEA.

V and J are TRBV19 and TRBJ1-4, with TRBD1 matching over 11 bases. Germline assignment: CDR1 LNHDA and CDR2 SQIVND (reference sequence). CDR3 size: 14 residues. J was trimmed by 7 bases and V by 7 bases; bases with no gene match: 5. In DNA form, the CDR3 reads TGTGCCAGTACCCCGGACAGGGGGCTTGAAAAACTGTTTTTT. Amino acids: CASTPDRGLEKLFF. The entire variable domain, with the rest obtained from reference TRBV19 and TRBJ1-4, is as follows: DGGITQSPKYLFRKEGQNVTLSCEQNLNHDAMYWYRQDPGQGLRLIYYSQIVNDFQKGDIAEGYSVSREKKESFPLTVTSAQKNPTAFYLCASTPDRGLEKLFFGSGTQLSVL.

CDR3 in amino acids: CASSPGDLAGGRMETQYF. Here the CDR3 DNA reads TGCGCCAGCAGCCCCGGAGATCTAGCGGGGGGGCGAATGGAGACCCAGTACTTC. The rearrangement uses TRBV4-3 and TRBJ2-5; TRBD2 agrees at 12 bases. CDR1 is LGHNA and CDR2 is YSLEER in the germline V gene. V shed 4 bases and J 5 bases; nucleotides not matched to a gene: 14. The CDR3 is made up of 18 amino acids.

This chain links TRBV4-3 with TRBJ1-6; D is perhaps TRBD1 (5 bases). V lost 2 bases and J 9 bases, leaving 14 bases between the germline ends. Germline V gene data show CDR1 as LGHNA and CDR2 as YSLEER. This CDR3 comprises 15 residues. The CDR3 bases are TGCGCCAGCAGCCAAACCGGGGGTTTCATTTCACCCCTCCACTTT. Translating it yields CASSQTGGFISPLHF.

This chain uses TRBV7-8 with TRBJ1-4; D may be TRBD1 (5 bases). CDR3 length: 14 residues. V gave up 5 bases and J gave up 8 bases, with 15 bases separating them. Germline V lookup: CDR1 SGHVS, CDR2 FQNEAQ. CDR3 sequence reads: CASSGRGVMEKLFF. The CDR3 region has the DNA TGTGCCAGCAGCGGTAGGGGCGTTATGGAAAAACTGTTTTTT.

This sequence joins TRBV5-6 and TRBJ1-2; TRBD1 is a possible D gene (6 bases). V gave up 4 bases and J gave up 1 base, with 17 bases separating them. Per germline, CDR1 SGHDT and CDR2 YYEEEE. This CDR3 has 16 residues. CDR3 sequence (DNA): TGTGCCAGCAGCCGCGAATTGGGGGCCTATAACTATGGCTACACCTTC. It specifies CASSRELGAYNYGYTF.

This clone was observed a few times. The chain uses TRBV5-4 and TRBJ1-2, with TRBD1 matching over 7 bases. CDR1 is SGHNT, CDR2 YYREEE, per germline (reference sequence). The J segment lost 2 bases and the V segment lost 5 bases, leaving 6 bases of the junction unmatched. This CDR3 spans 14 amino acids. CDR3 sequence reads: CASRTGQSNYGYTF. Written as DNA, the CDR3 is TGTGCCAGCAGAACGGGACAGTCAAACTATGGCTACACCTTC.

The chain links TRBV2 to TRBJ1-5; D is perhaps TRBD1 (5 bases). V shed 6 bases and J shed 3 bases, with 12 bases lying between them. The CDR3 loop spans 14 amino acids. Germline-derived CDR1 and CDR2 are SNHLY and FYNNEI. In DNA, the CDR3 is TGTGCCAGCAGGGAACAGGTTTACAATCAGCCCCAGCATTTT. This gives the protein CASREQVYNQPQHF.

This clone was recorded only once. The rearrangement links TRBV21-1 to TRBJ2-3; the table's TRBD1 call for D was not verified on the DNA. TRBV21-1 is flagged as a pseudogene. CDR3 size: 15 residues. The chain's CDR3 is CASTHPWTGTDTQYF. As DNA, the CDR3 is TGTGCCAGCACCCATCCGTGGACAGGCACAGATACGCAGTATTTT.

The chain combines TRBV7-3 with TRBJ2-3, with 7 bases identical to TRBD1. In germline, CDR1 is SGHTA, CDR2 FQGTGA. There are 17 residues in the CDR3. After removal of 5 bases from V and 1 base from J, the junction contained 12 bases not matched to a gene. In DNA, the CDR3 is TGTGCCAGCAGCCCTTCCCCTCCCGGGACAGGCACAGATACGCAGTATTTT. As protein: CASSPSPPGTGTDTQYF. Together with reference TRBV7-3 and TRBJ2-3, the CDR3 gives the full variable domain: GAGVSQTPSNKVTEKGKYVELRCDPISGHTALYWYRQSLGQGPEFLIYFQGTGAADDSGLPNDRFFAVRPEGSVSTLKIQRTERGDSAVYLCASSPSPPGTGTDTQYFGPGTRLTVL.

In nucleotides, the CDR3 is TGCGCCAGCAGCTTTGGGACTACCAGACAAGAGACCCAGTACTTC. It is translated as CASSFGTTRQETQYF. The chain employs TRBV5-1 and TRBJ2-5, with TRBD2 matching 7 bases. The CDR3 extends over 15 amino acids. Germline CDR1 reads SGHRS; CDR2 reads YFSETQ. V lost 2 bases, J lost 2 bases, and 6 bases stayed unmatched.

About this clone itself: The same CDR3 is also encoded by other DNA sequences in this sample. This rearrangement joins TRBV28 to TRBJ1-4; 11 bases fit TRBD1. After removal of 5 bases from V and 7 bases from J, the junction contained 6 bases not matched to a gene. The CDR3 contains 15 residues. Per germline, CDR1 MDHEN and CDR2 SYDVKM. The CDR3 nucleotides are TGTGCCAGCAGTCCACCGGGACAGGGGGGTGAAAAACTGTTTTTT. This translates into CASSPPGQGGEKLFF.

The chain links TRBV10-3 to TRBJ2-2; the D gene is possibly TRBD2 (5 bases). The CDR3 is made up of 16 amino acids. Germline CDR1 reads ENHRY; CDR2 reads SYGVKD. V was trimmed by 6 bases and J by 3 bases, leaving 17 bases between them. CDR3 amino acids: CAISTYILGDTGELFF. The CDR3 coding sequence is TGTGCCATCAGCACCTATATACTGGGAGACACCGGGGAGCTGTTTTTT.

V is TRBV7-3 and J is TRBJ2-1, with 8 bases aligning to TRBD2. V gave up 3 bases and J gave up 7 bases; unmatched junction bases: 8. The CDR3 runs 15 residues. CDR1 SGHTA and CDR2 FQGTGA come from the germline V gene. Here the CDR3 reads CASSLSGGGINEQFF. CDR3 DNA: TGTGCCAGCAGCTTGTCAGGCGGGGGGATAAATGAGCAGTTCTTC.

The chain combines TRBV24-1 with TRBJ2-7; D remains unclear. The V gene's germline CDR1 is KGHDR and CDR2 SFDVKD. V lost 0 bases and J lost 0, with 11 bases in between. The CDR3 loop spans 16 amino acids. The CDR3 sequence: CATSDLPAGLSYEQYF. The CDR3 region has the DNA TGTGCCACCAGTGATTTGCCCGCAGGCCTCTCCTACGAGCAGTACTTC.

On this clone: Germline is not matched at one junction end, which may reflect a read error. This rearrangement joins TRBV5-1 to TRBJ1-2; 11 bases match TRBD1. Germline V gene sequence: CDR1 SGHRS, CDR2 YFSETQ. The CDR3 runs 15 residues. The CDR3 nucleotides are TGCGCCGGCAGGACAGGGGGCGCCTCGGACTATGGCTACACCTTC. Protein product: CAGRTGGASDYGYTF.

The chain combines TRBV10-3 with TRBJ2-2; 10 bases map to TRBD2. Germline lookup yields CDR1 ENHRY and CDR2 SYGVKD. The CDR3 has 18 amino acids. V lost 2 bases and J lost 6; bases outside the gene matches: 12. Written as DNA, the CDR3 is TGTGCCATCAGTGAGCTTGGTAGCGGGAGGATAATGGCCGGGGAGCTGTTTTTT. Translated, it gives CAISELGSGRIMAGELFF.